This T cell receptor (beta chain) was captured in a study of vaccination and CD4 T cells after COVID-19. The Oncomine TCR Beta short-read assay was what sequenced the DNA obtained from cultured CD4+ T cells. TCRdb redid the calling of the PCR reads with MiXCR, one entry per CDR3 protein. The table lists approximately 18,000 distinct CDR3 sequences, around 46% of them singletons, with 2.5% to 3.5% in the top ten. The CDR3 sequence is 15 residues long. Germline V gene lookup returns CDR1 SNHLY and CDR2 FYNNEI. Trimming took off 6 bases at V and 1 base at J, with 10 bases between the two ends. As for treatment: roughly ten-day PBMC culture with coronavirus spike peptide pools or control peptides (ViraFEST assay). IL-2 at around 9.4 IU/ml and peptide pools at approximately 10 ug/ml were added to PBMCs cultured at two million per well. The sample holds a few counts of this clonotype. Its specificity is not known.

Sample: CD4+ T cells from blood, cultured in vitro, taken after SARS-CoV-2 vaccination. The chain employs TRBV2 and TRBJ2-6; possibly TRBD1 or TRBD2 for D (6 bases each). The sequence was obtained from a human donor who had recovered from COVID-19. The CDR3 nucleotides read TGTGCCAGCAGAGTAGGGGGGTCTGGGGCCAACGTCCTGACTTTC. It codes for CASRVGGSGANVLTF.